This T cell receptor (beta chain) was found in a study of cytomegalovirus exposure and HLA in healthy donors. By frequency, this clone is medium-sized. Amplification used 60 Vbeta primers and 13 Jbeta primers. The data were produced by immunoSEQ multiplex PCR, yet TCRdb's version contains in-frame clones alone and is incomplete. This sample contains roughly 100,000 clones. The CDR3 extends over 16 amino acids. Germline V gene data show CDR1 as MNHNS and CDR2 as SASEGT. With V trimmed by 1 base and J by 8 bases, 10 bases remained unmatched. V usage is TRBV6-1 and J usage is TRBJ1-4; 7 nucleotides agree with TRBD1. This TCR was sampled from a woman in her 30s in good health and CMV-seronegative. Material for sequencing was PBMCs. The CDR3 loop is CASSEVLRTGLEKLFF. The CDR3 DNA is TGTGCCAGCAGTGAAGTGTTGAGGACAGGCTTGGAAAAACTGTTTTTT.